Listed below are T cell receptor beta chains from one sample, sequenced in a study of CD8 T cells in Susac syndrome. TCRdb analysed the immunoSEQ multiplex PCR reads with MiXCR anew, one entry per CDR3 protein. The table lists approximately 190,000 distinct CDR3 sequences, roughly 94% of them singletons. Sequenced: CD8+ T cells from PBMCs. The receptors stem from a human donor with Susac syndrome. The CDR3 runs from the conserved cysteine through the conserved F or W. The order of the fields is J gene, V gene, D gene, clone size, CDR3 protein, CDR3 DNA. The D gene is left open where the match is weak. Not all rows give a size; the values are once, few, many and, for expanded clones, a class.

TRBJ2-1,TRBV20-1,TRBD2,.,CSASGSAYNEQFF,TGCAGTGCCAGCGGGAGCGCCTACAATGAGCAGTTCTTC
TRBJ2-7,TRBV12-5,.,.,CASGLVYREQYF,TGTGCTAGTGGTTTGGTATATCGGGAGCAGTACTTC
TRBJ1-2,TRBV6-2/TRBV6-3,TRBD1,.,CASRERDRVNYGYTF,TGTGCCAGCAGAGAACGGGACAGAGTGAACTATGGCTACACCTTC
TRBJ2-5,TRBV3-1,TRBD2,.,CASSAGGRETQYF,TGTGCCAGTTCGGCGGGGGGGAGAGAGACCCAGTACTTC
TRBJ2-7,TRBV20-1,TRBD2,.,CSRQRDASYEQYF,TGCAGTCGACAGCGGGACGCCTCCTACGAGCAGTACTTC
TRBJ2-1,TRBV28,.,.,CASSRIAEGNEQFF,TGTGCCAGCAGTCGAATAGCGGAGGGGAATGAGCAGTTCTTC
TRBJ2-2,TRBV7-9,.,.,CASSPSGELFF,TGTGCCAGCAGCCCCTCCGGGGAGCTGTTTTTT
TRBJ2-5,TRBV29-1,.,.,CSVDPRQETQYF,TGCAGCGTTGACCCTCGACAAGAGACCCAGTACTTC
TRBJ2-6,TRBV5-1,TRBD1,.,CASSYGQAGANVLTF,TGCGCCAGCAGCTACGGACAGGCCGGGGCCAACGTCCTGACTTTC
TRBJ2-7,TRBV2,.,.,CASSEPFLVEQYF,TGTGCCAGCAGTGAACCCTTCCTGGTGGAGCAGTACTTC
TRBJ1-5,TRBV29-1,TRBD1,.,CSVGTGMNQPQHF,TGCAGCGTTGGGACAGGCATGAATCAGCCCCAGCATTTT
TRBJ2-2,TRBV7-9,.,.,CASSPHLGELFF,TGTGCCAGCAGCCCACACCTCGGGGAGCTGTTTTTT
TRBJ1-1,TRBV5-1,TRBD1,.,CASSGTGGLDTEAFF,TGCGCCAGCAGCGGTACAGGGGGCCTGGACACTGAAGCTTTCTTT
TRBJ1-4,TRBV5-1,TRBD1,.,CASSLFGQGATNEKLFF,TGCGCCAGCAGCTTGTTCGGACAGGGGGCAACTAATGAAAAACTGTTTTTT
TRBJ1-1,TRBV14,.,.,CASSQHDGGTEAFF,TGTGCCAGCAGCCAACACGACGGGGGGACTGAAGCTTTCTTT
TRBJ1-3,TRBV4-1,.,.,CASSQGMQEINTIYF,TGCGCCAGCAGCCAAGGCATGCAGGAAATAAACACCATATATTTT
TRBJ2-5,TRBV6-5,TRBD1,.,CASSSRTGGVGETQYF,TGTGCCAGCAGTTCCCGGACAGGGGGCGTGGGGGAGACCCAGTACTTC
TRBJ1-1,TRBV5-1,.,once,CASSPDGFMNTEAFF,TGCGCCAGCAGCCCGGACGGTTTTATGAACACTGAAGCTTTCTTT
TRBJ2-1,TRBV13,.,.,CASSYEGTVNNEQFF,TGTGCCAGCAGCTACGAAGGGACTGTGAACAATGAGCAGTTCTTC
TRBJ1-1,TRBV6-4,.,.,CASSDKGNTEAFF,TGTGCCAGCAGTGACAAGGGGAACACTGAAGCTTTCTTT
TRBJ2-7,TRBV12-3/TRBV12-4,.,.,CASSLIGNTYEQYF,TGTGCCAGCAGTTTGATAGGGAATACCTACGAGCAGTACTTC
TRBJ1-6,TRBV2,.,.,CASIKIRTDYNSPLHF,TGTGCCAGCATTAAGATTAGGACAGATTATAATTCACCCCTCCACTTT
TRBJ2-7,TRBV20-1,.,.,CSASPYPSDEQYF,TGCAGTGCTAGCCCCTATCCCAGCGACGAGCAGTACTTC
TRBJ1-5,TRBV28,TRBD1,.,CASSLRTYRGGQPQHF,TGTGCCAGCAGTTTACGAACTTACAGGGGAGGTCAGCCCCAGCATTTT
TRBJ2-4,TRBV4-1,.,.,CASSPLSINIQYF,TGCGCCAGCAGCCCCCTGAGCATAAACATTCAGTACTTC
TRBJ1-5,TRBV4-1,.,.,CASSQDLPGSNQPQHF,TGCGCCAGCAGCCAAGACTTACCCGGCAGCAATCAGCCCCAGCATTTT
TRBJ1-2,TRBV11-2,.,.,CASSLFDRDYGYTF,TGTGCCAGCAGCTTATTCGACAGAGACTATGGCTACACCTTC
TRBJ2-1,TRBV19,TRBD1,few,CASNNNRGEQFF,TGTGCCAGTAACAATAACAGGGGTGAGCAGTTCTTC
TRBJ2-7,TRBV15,.,.,CATSRDLPHEQYF,TGTGCCACCAGCAGAGATCTGCCCCACGAGCAGTACTTC
TRBJ2-5,TRBV30,TRBD2,.,CAWEGTSGGAWTATQYF,TGTGCCTGGGAAGGGACTAGCGGGGGGGCTTGGACGGCGACCCAGTACTTC
TRBJ2-6,TRBV6-2/TRBV6-3,.,.,CASSGLSSGANVLTF,TGTGCCAGCAGTGGACTGAGCTCTGGGGCCAACGTCCTGACTTTC
TRBJ1-1,TRBV30,.,.,CAWSVGREAFF,TGTGCCTGGAGTGTCGGGCGTGAAGCTTTCTTT
TRBJ2-1,TRBV7-9,.,once,CASSFQVYEQFF,TGTGCCAGCAGCTTTCAAGTCTATGAGCAGTTCTTC
TRBJ1-1,TRBV30,.,.,CAWSGGVGRTEAFF,TGTGCCTGGAGTGGGGGGGTCGGACGGACTGAAGCTTTCTTT
TRBJ2-7,TRBV9,TRBD1,.,CASSVSDRVNYEQYF,TGTGCCAGCAGCGTTTCAGACAGGGTCAATTACGAGCAGTACTTC
TRBJ1-1,TRBV9,TRBD1,.,CASSSTGGRTEAFF,TGTGCCAGCAGCTCAACAGGGGGCCGGACTGAAGCTTTCTTT
TRBJ2-5,TRBV6-5,.,.,CASSYLDSKETQYF,TGTGCCAGCAGTTACTTGGACTCTAAAGAGACCCAGTACTTC
TRBJ2-1,TRBV30,TRBD2,.,CAWGTSGGRYNEQFF,TGTGCCTGGGGGACTAGCGGGGGGCGGTACAATGAGCAGTTCTTC
TRBJ2-5,TRBV10-2,.,.,CASSEDDQETQYF,TGCGCCAGCAGTGAGGATGACCAAGAGACCCAGTACTTC
TRBJ2-5,TRBV10-3,TRBD1,.,CASGQGEETQYF,TGTGCCTCGGGACAGGGGGAAGAGACCCAGTACTTC
TRBJ1-1,TRBV29-1,.,.,CSIGRPSEAFF,TGCAGCATTGGAAGACCCTCTGAAGCTTTCTTT
TRBJ2-1,TRBV20-1,TRBD2,.,CSARSSGRGEQFF,TGCAGTGCTCGATCTAGCGGGAGGGGTGAGCAGTTCTTC
TRBJ1-1,TRBV5-1,.,.,CASSRKEASSAEAFF,TGCGCCAGCAGTAGGAAAGAGGCCAGTTCGGCTGAAGCTTTCTTT
TRBJ2-7,TRBV12-3/TRBV12-4,.,.,CASSLEGFYEQYF,TGTGCCAGCAGTCTCGAGGGGTTCTACGAGCAGTACTTC